A single sample is the source of the 25 T cell receptor beta chains below, sequenced in a study of OX40 agonist ivuxolimab in advanced cancers. The assay was immunoSEQ multiplex PCR, and TCRdb's table has in-frame clones only and misses some. This sample has 45,000 or so clones, with about 89% found just once. The sequencing here drew on CD4+ or CD8+ T cells sorted from blood, taken in a trial of the OX40 agonist ivuxolimab. These receptors all stem from an adult with an advanced solid tumor such as melanoma, head and neck, liver or kidney cancer.

The gene calls are TRBV23-1 and TRBJ1-1; TRBD1 might be the D (6 bases). TRBV23-1 is an ORF for which the function is uncertain. The CDR3 is 15 residues long. V was pared by 8 bases and J by 4 bases, with 20 bases between. CDR3 coding DNA: TGCGCCAGCCCCCGGTCCCGGGGGCGGGTCACTGAAGCTTTCTTT. Its translation is CASPRSRGRVTEAFF.

The rearrangement joins TRBV4-1 to TRBJ1-2, with D uncertain. Trimming took off 2 bases at V and 5 bases at J, with 9 bases between the two ends. From germline, CDR1 is MGHRA and CDR2 YSYEKL. The CDR3 has 13 amino acids. The CDR3: CASSQRSGYGYTF. CDR3 DNA: TGCGCCAGCAGCCAACGGTCAGGATATGGCTACACCTTC.

V and J are TRBV27 and TRBJ2-7; possibly TRBD1 for D (5 bases). This CDR3 has 12 amino acids. V lost 3 bases, J lost 7 bases, and 10 bases lay in between. The germline V gene has CDR1 MNHEY and CDR2 SMNVEV (reference sequence). The CDR3 bases are TGTGCCAGCAGTTTTCTAGGGGAAGAGCAGTACTTC. This gives the protein CASSFLGEEQYF.

The rearrangement uses TRBV2 and TRBJ2-7; D call uncertain. The CDR3 runs to 10 residues. Looked up from germline, CDR1 is SNHLY and CDR2 is FYNNEI. V dropped 8 bases and J dropped 6 bases, with 8 bases sitting between them. As DNA, the CDR3 is TGTGCCAGCGTGAGTGGCGAGCAGTACTTC. Translation: CASVSGEQYF.

This clone was counted once. V and J are TRBV2 and TRBJ2-2; D ambiguous. CDR3 length: 12 residues. V lost 6 bases and J lost 6, with 8 bases in between. Germline V lookup: CDR1 SNHLY, CDR2 FYNNEI. The CDR3 protein is CASRGRPGELFF. CDR3 sequence (DNA): TGTGCCAGCAGAGGACGGCCCGGGGAGCTGTTTTTT.

The rearrangement links TRBV5-8 to TRBJ2-2; either TRBD1 or TRBD2 may supply D (5 bases each). V lost 6 bases and J 4 bases, leaving 25 bases between the germline ends. The length of the CDR3 is 18 residues. Germline loops: CDR1 SGHTS, CDR2 YDEGEE. The DNA of the CDR3 is TGTGCCAGCATTCGCCTCGGCTCCCCGGGACCAACCACCGGGGAGCTGTTTTTT. Protein sequence: CASIRLGSPGPTTGELFF.

The chain couples TRBV4-1 to TRBJ2-1; 8 bases are a match to TRBD2. CDR1 MGHRA and CDR2 YSYEKL come from the germline V gene. The CDR3 runs to 15 residues. The J segment lost 9 bases and the V segment lost 1 base, leaving 8 bases of the junction unmatched. CDR3 region: CASSQVSGIVREQFF. CDR3 sequence (DNA): TGCGCCAGCAGCCAAGTTAGCGGGATAGTTCGTGAGCAGTTCTTC.

This chain uses TRBV19 with TRBJ2-7, with D maybe TRBD2 (6 bases). With 5 bases removed from V and 6 bases from J, the gap between germline ends came to 8 bases. The length of the CDR3 is 11 residues. CDR1 LNHDA and CDR2 SQIVND come from the germline V gene (reference sequence). CDR3 amino acids: CASSRGSEQYF. The CDR3 DNA is TGTGCCAGTAGTCGGGGGTCCGAGCAGTACTTC.

The chain links TRBV21-1 to TRBJ2-2; TRBD2, as called in the table, went unchecked against the DNA. TRBV21-1 is designated a pseudogene. The CDR3 is made up of 12 amino acids. CDR3 DNA sequence: TGTGCCAGCAGCATCGTCACCGGGGAGCTGTTTTTT. This gives the protein CASSIVTGELFF.

Here the CDR3 reads CASTIRTGSPYTF. CDR3 coding DNA: TGTGCCAGCACCATACGGACAGGGTCCCCCTACACCTTC. The chain couples TRBV11-2 to TRBJ1-2, with 8 bases aligning to TRBD1. Germline CDR1 reads SGHAT; CDR2 reads FQNNGV. V trimming: 7 bases; J trimming: 10 bases; junction bases outside the gene matches: 11. The length of the CDR3 is 13 residues.

The chain carries TRBV5-4 and TRBJ2-7; 9 bases agree with TRBD1. CDR1 is SGHNT, CDR2 YYREEE, per germline (reference sequence). Unmatched junction bases numbered 7, after V lost 5 bases and J lost 1 base. This CDR3 comprises 15 residues. In nucleotides, the CDR3 is TGTGCCAGCAGGTCACCGGGACAGGGATCCTACGAGCAGTACTTC. Its protein product is CASRSPGQGSYEQYF.

The chain is built from TRBV6-5 and TRBJ2-1; 7 bases line up with TRBD2. The CDR3 totals 14 residues. V gave up 8 bases and J gave up 4 bases; unmatched junction bases: 8. CDR1 and CDR2 (germline): MNHEY, SVGAGI. CDR3 region: CASGRVSGYNEQFF. The DNA for the CDR3 is TGTGCCAGCGGTAGGGTTAGCGGGTACAATGAGCAGTTCTTC.

The chain employs TRBV10-3 and TRBJ2-1; 8 bases are shared with TRBD2. J was trimmed by 7 bases and V by 6 bases; bases with no gene match: 11. Germline CDR1 and CDR2: ENHRY and SYGVKD. The CDR3 is 15 residues long. For the CDR3, the DNA is TGTGCCATCAGGGAAGGACTAGCAACGGAGAATGAGCAGTTCTTC. This encodes CAIREGLATENEQFF.

The chain uses TRBV4-2 and TRBJ1-1, with 7 bases identical to TRBD1. Germline loops: CDR1 LGHNA, CDR2 YNFKEQ. With 0 bases clipped from V and 0 bases from J, the junction kept 4 bases outside the gene matches. The CDR3 has 16 residues. CDR3 nucleotide sequence: TGTGCCAGCAGCCAAGAAAGGGGGCCCTTGAACACTGAAGCTTTCTTT. This translates into CASSQERGPLNTEAFF.

This chain links TRBV9 with TRBJ1-5; D unresolved. V gave up 3 bases and J gave up 0 bases, with 7 bases separating them. The CDR3 totals 14 residues. Germline V lookup: CDR1 SGDLS, CDR2 YYNGEE. DNA of the CDR3: TGTGCCAGCAGCGGACGAGATAGCAATCAGCCCCAGCATTTT. Translating it yields CASSGRDSNQPQHF.

This chain connects TRBV5-4 to TRBJ2-7, with D perhaps matching TRBD1 or TRBD2 (6 bases each). The CDR3 sequence is 15 residues long. V lost 2 bases and J lost 1, with 13 bases in between. Looked up from germline, CDR1 is SGHNT and CDR2 is YYREEE (reference sequence). CDR3 DNA: TGTGCCAGCAGCTTAAGGGGGGCCGGATCCTACGAGCAGTACTTC. It specifies CASSLRGAGSYEQYF.

J is TRBJ1-1 and V is TRBV10-3, with a tentative D call TRBD1 (6 bases). Per the germline V gene, CDR1 is ENHRY and CDR2 is SYGVKD. The V and J ends lost 6 bases and 6 bases respectively, with 14 bases between them. This CDR3 has 13 residues. The CDR3 loop is CAIRPDRSAEAFF. The CDR3 bases are TGTGCCATCAGACCAGACAGGTCCGCTGAAGCTTTCTTT.

The genes are TRBV27 and TRBJ1-5; D ambiguous. This CDR3 spans 15 amino acids. Germline values: CDR1 MNHEY, CDR2 SMNVEV (reference sequence). Between the trimmed V and J ends, which lost 6 bases and 2 bases, there was a span of 14 bases. DNA for the CDR3: TGTGCCAGCAGGGTAATGTACGGAGGCAATCAGCCCCAGCATTTT. Protein product: CASRVMYGGNQPQHF.

The chain carries TRBV7-8 and TRBJ2-2; D uncertain. The germline gives CDR1 SGHVS, CDR2 FQNEAQ. CDR3 size: 12 residues. The ends were cut back, 10 bases at V and 7 bases at J, with 13 bases in the middle. The CDR3 bases are TGTGCCAAAAGGATCCAAGGCGGGGAGCTGTTTTTT. This codes for CAKRIQGGELFF.

This chain links TRBV4-1 with TRBJ2-1, with TRBD2 as a possible D gene (5 bases). The CDR3 loop spans 14 amino acids. Germline lookup yields CDR1 MGHRA and CDR2 YSYEKL. V dropped 8 bases and J dropped 8 bases, with 19 bases sitting between them. The CDR3 is CASQPEAPGDEQFF. The CDR3 bases are TGCGCCAGCCAACCCGAAGCCCCCGGGGATGAGCAGTTCTTC.

The chain combines TRBV9 with TRBJ2-7; TRBD1 or TRBD2 may be the D gene (5 bases each). Deletions cut 3 bases from V and 6 bases from J, with 13 bases between. Germline loops: CDR1 SGDLS, CDR2 YYNGEE. There are 13 residues in the CDR3. As DNA, the CDR3 is TGTGCCAGCAGCGCCGGGACGGCGGGCGAGCAGTACTTC. This translates into CASSAGTAGEQYF.

The rearrangement links TRBV2 to TRBJ1-1; D is undetermined. Germline lookup yields CDR1 SNHLY and CDR2 FYNNEI. There are 13 residues in the CDR3. Trimming pared 8 bases from V and 0 bases from J, leaving 10 bases between. This chain's CDR3 is CASRDTVNTEAFF. The CDR3 nucleotides read TGTGCCAGCCGCGACACAGTGAACACTGAAGCTTTCTTT. The variable domain in full, with the rest retrieved from reference TRBV2 and TRBJ1-1, is EPEVTQTPSHQVTQMGQEVILRCVPISNHLYFYWYRQILGQKVEFLVSFYNNEISEKSEIFDDQFSVERPDGSNFTLKIRSTKLEDSAMYFCASRDTVNTEAFFGQGTRLTVV.

This chain joins TRBV6-1 and TRBJ2-5; 12 bases match TRBD2. Germline loops: CDR1 MNHNS, CDR2 SASEGT. The trim removed 5 bases at V and 2 bases at J, leaving 3 bases unmatched. The CDR3 is 15 residues long. The CDR3 loop reads CASSRLAGEQETQYF. The CDR3 DNA reads TGTGCCAGCAGTAGACTAGCGGGGGAGCAAGAGACCCAGTACTTC.

CDR3 in amino acids: CASSLDGIQETQYF. Here the CDR3 DNA reads TGTGCCAGCAGTTTGGATGGAATACAAGAGACCCAGTACTTC. The rearrangement links TRBV27 to TRBJ2-5; D gene ambiguous. The ends were cut back, 3 bases at V and 2 bases at J, with 10 bases in the middle. Per the germline V gene, CDR1 is MNHEY and CDR2 is SMNVEV (reference sequence). The CDR3 covers 14 residues.

The rearrangement joins TRBV9 to TRBJ2-7; 9 nucleotides agree with TRBD2. This CDR3 spans 16 amino acids. CDR1 is SGDLS and CDR2 is YYNGEE in the germline V gene. V was pared by 0 bases and J by 2 bases, with 6 bases of the junction left unmatched. This CDR3 reads CASSVAESGRTYEQYF. CDR3 DNA sequence: TGTGCCAGCAGCGTAGCTGAAAGCGGGAGGACCTACGAGCAGTACTTC.